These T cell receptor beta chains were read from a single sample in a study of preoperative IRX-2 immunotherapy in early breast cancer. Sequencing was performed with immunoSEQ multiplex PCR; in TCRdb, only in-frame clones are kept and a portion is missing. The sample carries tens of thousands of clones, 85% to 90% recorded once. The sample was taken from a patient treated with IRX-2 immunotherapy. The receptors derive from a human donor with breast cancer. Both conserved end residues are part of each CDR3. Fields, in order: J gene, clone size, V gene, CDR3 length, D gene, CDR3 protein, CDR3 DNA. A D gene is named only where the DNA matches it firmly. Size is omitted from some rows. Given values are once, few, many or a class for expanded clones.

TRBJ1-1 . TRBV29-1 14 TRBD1 CSGSQGAMNTEAFF TGCAGCGGCTCACAGGGGGCTATGAACACTGAAGCTTTCTTT
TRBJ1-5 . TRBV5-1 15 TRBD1 CASSVGQGDNQPQHF TGCGCCAGCAGCGTGGGACAGGGGGACAATCAGCCCCAGCATTTT
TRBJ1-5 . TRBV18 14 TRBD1 CASWTGVPNQPQHF TGTGCCAGCTGGACAGGGGTCCCCAATCAGCCCCAGCATTTT
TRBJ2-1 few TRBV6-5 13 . CASRQEGNNEQFF TGTGCCAGCAGACAAGAGGGAAACAATGAGCAGTTCTTC
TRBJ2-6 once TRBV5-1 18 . CASSLFFTESSGANVLTF TGCGCCAGCAGCTTGTTTTTCACAGAGAGCTCTGGGGCCAACGTCCTGACTTTC
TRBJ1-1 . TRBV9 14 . CASSVFPGNTEAFF TGTGCCAGCAGCGTATTTCCAGGGAACACTGAAGCTTTCTTT
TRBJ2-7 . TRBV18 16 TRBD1 CASSPPGTGTGDEQYF TGTGCCAGCTCACCACCGGGGACAGGGACGGGAGATGAGCAGTACTTC
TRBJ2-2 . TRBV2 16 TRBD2 CASRAGLAGVVGELFF TGTGCCAGCAGGGCTGGACTAGCGGGAGTGGTCGGGGAGCTGTTTTTT
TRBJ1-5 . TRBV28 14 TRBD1 CASSSGQADQPQHF TGTGCCAGCAGTTCGGGACAGGCGGATCAGCCCCAGCATTTT
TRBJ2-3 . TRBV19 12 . CASSMWGVGQYF TGTGCCAGTAGTATGTGGGGCGTAGGGCAGTATTTT
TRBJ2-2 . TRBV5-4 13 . CASSSSRSGELFF TGTGCCAGCAGCTCCTCCCGAAGCGGGGAGCTGTTTTTT
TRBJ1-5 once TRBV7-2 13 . CASSFGRYQPQHF TGTGCCAGCAGCTTTGGGAGGTATCAGCCCCAGCATTTT
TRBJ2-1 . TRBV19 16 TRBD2 CASSSPTSGTYNEQFF TGTGCCAGTAGTTCTCCGACTAGCGGGACGTACAATGAGCAGTTCTTC
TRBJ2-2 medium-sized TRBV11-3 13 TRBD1 CASEDRGPGELFF TGTGCCAGCGAAGACAGGGGGCCCGGGGAGCTGTTTTTT
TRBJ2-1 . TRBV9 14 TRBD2 CASRAGLVDNEQFF TGTGCCAGCAGGGCGGGACTAGTGGACAATGAGCAGTTCTTC
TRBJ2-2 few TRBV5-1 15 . CASSPTETNTGELFF TGCGCCAGCAGCCCCACAGAGACGAACACCGGGGAGCTGTTTTTT
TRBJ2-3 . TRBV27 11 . CASSLGFTQYF TGTGCCAGCAGCCTTGGCTTTACGCAGTATTTT
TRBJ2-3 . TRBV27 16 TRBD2 CASSLRSGGVSDTQYF TGTGCCAGCAGTTTGAGGAGCGGGGGGGTGTCAGATACGCAGTATTTT
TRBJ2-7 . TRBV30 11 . CAWILGVEQYF TGTGCCTGGATCTTGGGAGTCGAGCAGTACTTC
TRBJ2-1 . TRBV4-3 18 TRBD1 CASSQREGGTASYNEQFF TGCGCCAGCAGCCAGAGAGAAGGTGGGACAGCGTCCTACAATGAGCAGTTCTTC
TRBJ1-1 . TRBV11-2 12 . CASSLVGEGAFF TGTGCCAGCAGCTTAGTAGGGGAAGGAGCTTTCTTT
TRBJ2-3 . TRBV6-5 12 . CASSKGTDTQYF TGTGCCAGCAGTAAAGGCACAGATACGCAGTATTTT
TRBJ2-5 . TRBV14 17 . CASSQVMAGRLHGTQYF TGTGCCAGCAGCCAAGTAATGGCGGGCCGGTTACATGGGACCCAGTACTTC